The rows below give T cell receptor beta chains drawn from one sample of a study of T-cell reconstitution after alpha-beta-depleted transplantation in children. TCRdb independently ran MiXCR on the PCR reads; one entry per CDR3 protein. Here the sample spans 120,000 to 150,000 distinct CDR3 sequences, 8.5% to 10% being singletons. The sample in question was PBMCs, mostly from graft donor cells, obtained 180 days after TCRalphabeta/CD19-depleted stem cell transplant. The receptors here all came from a female patient between 2 and 15 years old who had a stem cell transplant for congenital amegakaryocytic thrombocytopenia, so the T cells may come from the graft donor. CDR3s include the opening cysteine and the closing phenylalanine or tryptophan. Fields, in order: clone size, V gene, CDR3 length, D gene, J gene, CDR3 DNA, CDR3 protein. D genes are given only for firm matches. Size tells how often a clone was seen (once, few, many) or the class of an expanded clone, and some rows leave it out.

>NA|TRBV5-4|13|TRBD2|TRBJ2-7
TGTGCCAGCAGCTTTCCTAGCGGCTACGAGCAGTACTTC
CASSFPSGYEQYF
>many|TRBV5-5|15|NA|TRBJ1-6
TGTGCCAGCAGCCCCGGGGTGCTCCAACTTTCACCCCTCCACTTT
CASSPGVLQLSPLHF
>many|TRBV20-1|12|TRBD1|TRBJ2-7
TGCAGTGCTAGCGACAGGGGCTACGAGCAGTACTTC
CSASDRGYEQYF
>many|TRBV7-2|15|NA|TRBJ2-7
TGTGCCAGCAGCTTAGTCAGTAGCGGCTCCTACGAGCAGTACTTC
CASSLVSSGSYEQYF
>many|TRBV11-2|16|TRBD2|TRBJ2-1
TGTGCCAGCAGCTTAGATAACCTAGCGGGAGCCGAAGAGCAGTTCTTC
CASSLDNLAGAEEQFF
>few|TRBV20-1|14|TRBD2|TRBJ2-7
TGCAGTGCTAGAGACCGGGAGGGATCCTACGAGCAGTACTTC
CSARDREGSYEQYF
>NA|TRBV24-1|13|NA|TRBJ2-5
TGTGGCGCCAGTGATTTGTACGGGGAGACCCAGTACTTC
CGASDLYGETQYF
>many|TRBV12-3/TRBV12-4|12|NA|TRBJ1-1
TGTGCCAGCAGTTCCCAGTGGACTGAAGCTTTCTTT
CASSSQWTEAFF
>few|TRBV7-8|16|NA|TRBJ1-2
TGTGCCAGCAGCTTCCAACAGGGAGTCAAGAACTATGGCTACACCTTC
CASSFQQGVKNYGYTF
>many|TRBV20-1|15|TRBD1|TRBJ1-1
TGCAGTGCTAGAGACCCGGGACAGGGTATTAATGAAGCTTTCTTT
CSARDPGQGINEAFF
>NA|TRBV12-3/TRBV12-4|15|NA|TRBJ2-6
TGTGCCAGCAGTTTATTAGGCTCTGGGGCCAACGTCCTGACTTTC
CASSLLGSGANVLTF
>many|TRBV20-1|15|NA|TRBJ1-5
TGCAGTGCTAGAGCTGGGGGTAAAGGCAATCAGCCCCAGCATTTT
CSARAGGKGNQPQHF
>NA|TRBV19|17|TRBD2|TRBJ2-1
TGTGCCAGTAGTCCCGGCCGGGGACTAGCGGGAGGAAATGAGCAGTTCTTC
CASSPGRGLAGGNEQFF
>few|TRBV12-3/TRBV12-4|12|NA|TRBJ1-5
TGTGCCAGCAGAAAAGCTATTATGGCCCAGCATTTT
CASRKAIMAQHF
>many|TRBV12-3/TRBV12-4|16|TRBD2|TRBJ2-3
TGTGCCAGCACCCCGGGGATAGCGGGGGGGCGAGATACGCAGTATTTT
CASTPGIAGGRDTQYF
>few|TRBV28|14|TRBD2|TRBJ2-1
TGTGCCAGCAATAGCGGGAGGGTCTCCAATGAGCAGTTCTTC
CASNSGRVSNEQFF
>many|TRBV6-5|12|NA|TRBJ2-1
TGTGCCAGCAGTTCCCTAGGTGGGGAGCAGTTCTTC
CASSSLGGEQFF
>many|TRBV29-1|14|NA|TRBJ2-1
TGCAGCGGCCTCCGCCGGACTAAGTACAATGAGCAGTTCTTC
CSGLRRTKYNEQFF
>many|TRBV5-1|15|NA|TRBJ2-7
TGCGCCAGCAAGCGATCAGGGGACACTTTCTACGAGCAGTACTTC
CASKRSGDTFYEQYF
>NA|TRBV19|13|TRBD1|TRBJ2-5
TGTGCCAGTAGTATGGACAGGTCGGAGACCCAGTACTTC
CASSMDRSETQYF
>many|TRBV5-1|14|NA|TRBJ1-1
TGCGCCAGCAGGAGGGAGGGGGGTAGGACTGAAGCTTTCTTT
CASRREGGRTEAFF
>many|TRBV9|14|TRBD1|TRBJ1-2
TGTGCCAGCAGCGTCGGACAGGGGCCCTATGGCTACACCTTC
CASSVGQGPYGYTF
>few|TRBV7-2|14|NA|TRBJ1-1
TGTGCCAGCAGCTTACTCGGGTTGAACACTGAAGCTTTCTTT
CASSLLGLNTEAFF
>many|TRBV6-5|16|NA|TRBJ2-3
TGTGCCAGCAGTTACCAGAGTGGGACTAGCACAGATACGCAGTATTTT
CASSYQSGTSTDTQYF
>many|TRBV10-3|13|TRBD2|TRBJ2-5
TGTGCCATCGGTCTAGCGGGGGGGGAGACCCAGTACTTC
CAIGLAGGETQYF
>few|TRBV7-9|13|NA|TRBJ2-1
TGTGCCAGCAGCTTATGGCATGCCAATGAGCAGTTCTTC
CASSLWHANEQFF
>NA|TRBV5-5|17|NA|TRBJ2-6
TGTGCCAGCAGCTTGGCCCCCCAGATCTCTGGGGCCAACGTCCTGACTTTC
CASSLAPQISGANVLTF
>many|TRBV20-1|12|NA|TRBJ1-1
TGCAGCTCACCTAGGGGGAGGACTGAAGCTTTCTTT
CSSPRGRTEAFF
>many|TRBV4-1|17|NA|TRBJ2-2
TGCGCCAGCAGCCAACCTCACTACGGGGAGAACACCGGGGAGCTGTTTTTT
CASSQPHYGENTGELFF
>NA|TRBV28|12|NA|TRBJ1-1
TGTGCCAGCAGTTCCTCCAATAATGAAGCTTTCTTT
CASSSSNNEAFF
>many|TRBV29-1|15|NA|TRBJ2-5
TGCAGCATCTTGGGGGCTACCTATTATCAAGAGACCCAGTACTTC
CSILGATYYQETQYF
>many|TRBV20-1|13|NA|TRBJ1-2
TGCAGTGCTACAAGGACAGAAACCTATGGCTACACCTTC
CSATRTETYGYTF
>few|TRBV29-1|11|NA|TRBJ1-3
TGCAGCGTTGTTATCGGAAACACCATATATTTT
CSVVIGNTIYF
>NA|TRBV5-1|15|NA|TRBJ1-2
TGCGCCAGCAGCCTGAACAGCCTCGCGGGCTATGGCTACACCTTC
CASSLNSLAGYGYTF
>many|TRBV12-3/TRBV12-4|14|TRBD2|TRBJ2-7
TGTGCCAGCAGCGGCGGGGGGCGGCCCTACGAGCAGTACTTC
CASSGGGRPYEQYF
>many|TRBV7-2|15|NA|TRBJ2-1
TGTGCCAGCAGACTAGATATCGGCACCTACAATGAGCAGTTCTTC
CASRLDIGTYNEQFF
>many|TRBV5-1|15|TRBD1|TRBJ1-3
TGCGCCAGCAGGGGGACAGGGGGGCCTGGAAACACCATATATTTT
CASRGTGGPGNTIYF
>many|TRBV18|13|NA|TRBJ2-7
TGTGCCAGCTCACGGGACCGGGAGAGTGAGCAGTACTTC
CASSRDRESEQYF
>many|TRBV20-1|12|NA|TRBJ1-1
TGCAGTGCTAGTACGTGGGACACTGAAGCTTTCTTT
CSASTWDTEAFF
>many|TRBV10-3|16|NA|TRBJ2-3
TGTGCCATCAGTGAATGGGGTGCAGAAGCCACAGATACGCAGTATTTT
CAISEWGAEATDTQYF
>many|TRBV5-1|12|NA|TRBJ2-1
TGCGCCAGCAGCTTGGGAGGGAATGAGCAGTTCTTC
CASSLGGNEQFF
>many|TRBV20-1|13|TRBD2|TRBJ2-3
TGCAGGGGATCTAGCGGGGGCACAGATACGCAGTATTTT
CRGSSGGTDTQYF
>NA|TRBV7-2|16|TRBD1|TRBJ2-2
TGTGCCAGCAGCGAGCCGGGACAGGGGTTTCCCGGGGAGCTGTTTTTT
CASSEPGQGFPGELFF
>few|TRBV4-2|18|TRBD2|TRBJ2-3
TGTGCCAGCAGCCCGTTGCGAGGGACTAGAGGTATCACAGATACGCAGTATTTT
CASSPLRGTRGITDTQYF
>many|TRBV20-1|15|NA|TRBJ1-1
TGCAGTGCTAGAGATAGTGAGCCTTTGAACACTGAAGCTTTCTTT
CSARDSEPLNTEAFF
>many|TRBV5-1|15|NA|TRBJ2-6
TGCGCCAGCAGCTTGGGCCACTCTGGGGCCAACGTCCTGACTTTC
CASSLGHSGANVLTF
>few|TRBV5-1|16|NA|TRBJ2-3
TGCGCCAGCAGCGACCGGGACACCGTTAACACAGATACGCAGTATTTT
CASSDRDTVNTDTQYF
>many|TRBV5-1|18|TRBD2|TRBJ2-2
TGCGCCAGCAGCTTGACGGGACTAGCGGGAGTGGTGACCGGGGAGCTGTTTTTT
CASSLTGLAGVVTGELFF
>many|TRBV12-3/TRBV12-4|13|TRBD2|TRBJ2-3
TGTGCCAGCAGTTTGGGGGGGACTAACACGCAGTATTTT
CASSLGGTNTQYF
>NA|TRBV20-1|17|TRBD2|TRBJ2-3
TGCAGTGCTCTTGGACCCGGACTAGAGGGAGCGTTAGATACGCAGTATTTT
CSALGPGLEGALDTQYF
>many|TRBV5-1|13|NA|TRBJ1-5
TGCGCCAGCAGCTTGGGGGACGGGCAGCCCCAGCATTTT
CASSLGDGQPQHF
>NA|TRBV28|14|NA|TRBJ2-7
TGTGCCAGCAGTTTAGCGGCGGCCGGTTACGAGCAGTACTTC
CASSLAAAGYEQYF
>many|TRBV20-1|13|NA|TRBJ1-6
TGCAGTGCTAGAGATCCCCGGGAATCACCCCTCCACTTT
CSARDPRESPLHF
>many|TRBV20-1|14|NA|TRBJ2-5
TGCAGTGCTCTCCCCGGTCAAGCGGAAGAGACCCAGTACTTC
CSALPGQAEETQYF